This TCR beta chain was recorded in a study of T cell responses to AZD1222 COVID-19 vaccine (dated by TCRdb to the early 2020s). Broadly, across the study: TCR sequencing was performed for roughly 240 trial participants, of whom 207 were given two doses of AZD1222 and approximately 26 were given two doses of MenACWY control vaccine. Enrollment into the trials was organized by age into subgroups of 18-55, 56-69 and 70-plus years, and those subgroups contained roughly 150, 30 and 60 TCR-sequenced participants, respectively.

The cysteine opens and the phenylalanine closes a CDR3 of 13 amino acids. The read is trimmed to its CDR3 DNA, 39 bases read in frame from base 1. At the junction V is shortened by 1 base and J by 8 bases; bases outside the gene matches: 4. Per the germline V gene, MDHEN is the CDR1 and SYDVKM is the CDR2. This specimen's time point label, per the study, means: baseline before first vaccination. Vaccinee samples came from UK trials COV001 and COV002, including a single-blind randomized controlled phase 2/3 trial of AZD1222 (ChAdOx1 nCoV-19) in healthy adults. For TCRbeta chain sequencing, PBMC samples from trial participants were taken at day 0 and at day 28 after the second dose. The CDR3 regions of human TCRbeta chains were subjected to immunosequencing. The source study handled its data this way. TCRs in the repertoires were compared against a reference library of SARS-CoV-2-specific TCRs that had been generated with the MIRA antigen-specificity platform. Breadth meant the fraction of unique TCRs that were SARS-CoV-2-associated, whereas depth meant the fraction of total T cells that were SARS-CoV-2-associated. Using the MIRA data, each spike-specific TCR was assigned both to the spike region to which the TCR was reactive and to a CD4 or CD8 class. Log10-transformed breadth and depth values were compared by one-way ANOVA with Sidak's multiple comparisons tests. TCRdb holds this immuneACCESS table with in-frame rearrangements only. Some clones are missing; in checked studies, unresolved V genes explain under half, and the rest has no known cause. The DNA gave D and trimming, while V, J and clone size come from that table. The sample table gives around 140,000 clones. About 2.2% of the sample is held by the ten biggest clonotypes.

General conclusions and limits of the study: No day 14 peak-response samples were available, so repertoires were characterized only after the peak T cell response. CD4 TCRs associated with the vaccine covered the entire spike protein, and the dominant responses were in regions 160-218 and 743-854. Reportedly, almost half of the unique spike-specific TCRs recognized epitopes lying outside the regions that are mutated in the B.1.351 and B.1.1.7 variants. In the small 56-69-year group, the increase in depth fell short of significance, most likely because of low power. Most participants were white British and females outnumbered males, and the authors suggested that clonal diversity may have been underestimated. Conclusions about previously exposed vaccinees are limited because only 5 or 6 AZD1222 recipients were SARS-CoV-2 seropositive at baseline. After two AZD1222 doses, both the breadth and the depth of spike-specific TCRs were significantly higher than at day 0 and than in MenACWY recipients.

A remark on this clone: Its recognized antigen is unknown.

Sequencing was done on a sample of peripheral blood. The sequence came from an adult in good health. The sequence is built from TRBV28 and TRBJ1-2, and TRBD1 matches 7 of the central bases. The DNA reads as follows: TGTGCCAGCAGTTTATACCCAGGGGGGGGCTACACCTTC. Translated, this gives CASSLYPGGGYTF.